This record covers a single T cell receptor (beta chain). The antigen is unknown. V lost 10 bases and J lost 0, with 13 bases in between. The CDR3 is 14 amino acids. Per germline, CDR1 MNHNS and CDR2 SASEGT. The entry originates in a study of CD8+ T cells in alopecia areata. Study summary: Among treated patients, oral tofacitinib was administered at 5 to 10 mg twice daily.

Documented treatment: oral pan-JAK inhibitor, 5-10 mg twice daily. General study points: Sequenced scalp T cells also include alphabeta T cells resident in normal skin. Higher clonality and more expanded CD8+ clones appeared in lesional than normal scalp.

The sequencing template was cDNA reverse transcribed from extracted RNA. The method was immunoSEQ multiplex PCR; TCRdb's version includes in-frame clones alone and lacks a portion of them. Of about 250,000 clones in the sample, 60% are singletons; the top ten hold 0.75% to 0.95%. The chain couples TRBV6-1 to TRBJ1-5; D call uncertain. The TCR originated in a human donor with alopecia areata. The sample here was CD4+ T cells sorted from blood, taken between weeks 51 and 52, from a patient treated with tofacitinib. The CDR3 sequence: CATERGYSNQPQHF. The CDR3 DNA reads as TGTGCCACCGAACGGGGTTATAGCAATCAGCCCCAGCATTTT.